This T cell receptor beta chain was found in a study of T cells in Graves' hyperthyroidism and ophthalmopathy. V shed 1 base and J shed 0 bases, with 10 bases lying between them. Germline V CDR1 and CDR2: SNHLY, FYNNEI. The CDR3 has 16 amino acids. Using RNA transcripts as the source, TCR beta CDR3 regions were amplified. The study used the HTBI primer set for a first-round RT-PCR of the TCR CDR3. TCRdb reanalysed the multiplex PCR reads using MiXCR and keeps one entry per CDR3 protein. The sample includes hundreds of thousands of distinct CDR3 sequences, about a sixth seen only once; the top ten take 7.5% to 9%.

The genes are TRBV2 and TRBJ1-3, with D unclear. This receptor was taken from a woman aged 18-35 years with Graves' hyperthyroidism. Sequences were obtained from blood. CDR3 bases: TGTGCCAGCAGTGAAGGGACTTCTCCCTCTGGAAACACCATATATTTT. Its translation is CASSEGTSPSGNTIYF.